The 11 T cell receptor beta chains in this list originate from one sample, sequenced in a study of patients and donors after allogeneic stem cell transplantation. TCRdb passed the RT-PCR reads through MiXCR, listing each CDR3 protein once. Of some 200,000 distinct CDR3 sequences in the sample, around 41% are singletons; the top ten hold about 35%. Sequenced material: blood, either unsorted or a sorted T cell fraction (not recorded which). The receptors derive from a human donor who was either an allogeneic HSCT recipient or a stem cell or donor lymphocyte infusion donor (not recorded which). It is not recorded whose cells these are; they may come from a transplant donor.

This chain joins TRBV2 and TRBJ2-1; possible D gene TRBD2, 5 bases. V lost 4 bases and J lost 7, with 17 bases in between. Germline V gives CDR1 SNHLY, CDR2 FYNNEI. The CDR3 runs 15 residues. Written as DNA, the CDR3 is TGTGCCAGCAGTGTACATCGGACCTCGGGGAATGAGCAGTTCTTC. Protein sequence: CASSVHRTSGNEQFF.

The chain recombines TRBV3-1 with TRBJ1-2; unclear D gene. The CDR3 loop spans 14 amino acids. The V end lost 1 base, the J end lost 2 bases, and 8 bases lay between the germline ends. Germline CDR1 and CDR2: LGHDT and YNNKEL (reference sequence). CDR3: CASSQGSGNYGYTF. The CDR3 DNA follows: TGTGCCAGCAGCCAAGGGTCAGGAAACTATGGCTACACCTTC.

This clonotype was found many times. The CDR3 DNA follows: TGTGCCAGCAGCCTGGAAAGCGGGAGGTTATACAATGAGCAGTTCTTC. It yields the protein CASSLESGRLYNEQFF. This chain links TRBV3-1 with TRBJ2-1, with 9 bases fitting TRBD2. The length of the CDR3 is 16 residues. The ends lost 4 bases at V and 4 bases at J; junction bases unmatched: 8. CDR1 LGHDT and CDR2 YNNKEL come from the germline V gene (reference sequence).

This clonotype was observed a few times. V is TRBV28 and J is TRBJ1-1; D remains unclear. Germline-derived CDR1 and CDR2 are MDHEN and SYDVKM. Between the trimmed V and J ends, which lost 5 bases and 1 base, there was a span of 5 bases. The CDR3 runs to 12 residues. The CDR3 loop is CASSLKNTEAFF. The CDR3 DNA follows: TGTGCCAGCAGTCTAAAGAACACTGAAGCTTTCTTT.

The CDR3 is CATSRDGGSTEAFF. Written as DNA, the CDR3 is TGTGCCACCAGCAGAGATGGGGGGAGCACTGAAGCTTTCTTT. The chain links TRBV15 to TRBJ1-1; D is perhaps TRBD1 (5 bases). Germline loops: CDR1 LNHNV, CDR2 YYDKDF (reference sequence). V shed 0 bases and J shed 4 bases, with 9 bases lying between them. The length of the CDR3 is 14 residues.

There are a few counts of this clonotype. The DNA for the CDR3 is TGCGCCAGCAGCTTGAGGCCTGGGGGTCGAAACGGTGAAAAACTGTTTTTT. Amino acids: CASSLRPGGRNGEKLFF. The rearrangement uses TRBV5-1 and TRBJ1-4; D is perhaps TRBD1 (5 bases). CDR3 length: 17 amino acids. Germline V gene data show CDR1 as SGHRS and CDR2 as YFSETQ. V was cut by 1 base and J by 7 bases, with 20 bases left in between.

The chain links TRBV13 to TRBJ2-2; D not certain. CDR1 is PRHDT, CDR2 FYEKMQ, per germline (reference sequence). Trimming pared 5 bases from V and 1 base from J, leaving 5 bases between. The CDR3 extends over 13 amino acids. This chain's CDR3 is CASSPLNTGELFF. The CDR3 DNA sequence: TGTGCCAGCAGCCCACTGAACACCGGGGAGCTGTTTTTT.

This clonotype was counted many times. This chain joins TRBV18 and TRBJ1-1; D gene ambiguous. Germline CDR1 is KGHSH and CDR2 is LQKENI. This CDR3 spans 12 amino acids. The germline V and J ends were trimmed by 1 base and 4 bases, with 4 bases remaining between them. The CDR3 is CASSPQGTEAFF. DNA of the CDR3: TGTGCCAGCTCACCACAGGGCACTGAAGCTTTCTTT.

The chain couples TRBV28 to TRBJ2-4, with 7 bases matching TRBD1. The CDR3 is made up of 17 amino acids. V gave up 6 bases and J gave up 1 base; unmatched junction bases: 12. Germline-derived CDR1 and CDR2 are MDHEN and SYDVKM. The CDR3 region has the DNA TGTGCCAGCAGCGGGACAGTGGGGCTTGGGGCCAAAAACATTCAGTACTTC. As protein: CASSGTVGLGAKNIQYF. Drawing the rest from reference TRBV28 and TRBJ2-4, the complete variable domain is DVKVTQSSRYLVKRTGEKVFLECVQDMDHENMFWYRQDPGLGLRLIYFSYDVKMKEKGDIPEGYSVSREKKERFSLILESASTNQTSMYLCASSGTVGLGAKNIQYFGAGTRLSVL.

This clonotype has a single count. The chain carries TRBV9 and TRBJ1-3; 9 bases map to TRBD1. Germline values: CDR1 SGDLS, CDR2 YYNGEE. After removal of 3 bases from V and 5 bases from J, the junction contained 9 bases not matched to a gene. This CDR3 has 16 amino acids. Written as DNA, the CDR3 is TGTGCCAGCAGCGCTCCGGGACAGGGAACGAGAAACACCATATATTTT. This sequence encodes CASSAPGQGTRNTIYF.

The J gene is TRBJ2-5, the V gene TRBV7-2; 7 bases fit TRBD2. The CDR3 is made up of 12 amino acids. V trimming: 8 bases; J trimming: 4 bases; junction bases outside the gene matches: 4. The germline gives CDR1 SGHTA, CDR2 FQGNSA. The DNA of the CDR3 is TGTGCCAGCCACACGGGGGGAGAGACCCAGTACTTC. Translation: CASHTGGETQYF. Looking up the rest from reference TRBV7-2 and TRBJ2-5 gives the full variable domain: GAGVSQSPSNKVTEKGKDVELRCDPISGHTALYWYRQSLGQGLEFLIYFQGNSAPDKSGLPSDRFSAERTGGSVSTLTIQRTQQEDSAVYLCASHTGGETQYFGPGTRLLVL.